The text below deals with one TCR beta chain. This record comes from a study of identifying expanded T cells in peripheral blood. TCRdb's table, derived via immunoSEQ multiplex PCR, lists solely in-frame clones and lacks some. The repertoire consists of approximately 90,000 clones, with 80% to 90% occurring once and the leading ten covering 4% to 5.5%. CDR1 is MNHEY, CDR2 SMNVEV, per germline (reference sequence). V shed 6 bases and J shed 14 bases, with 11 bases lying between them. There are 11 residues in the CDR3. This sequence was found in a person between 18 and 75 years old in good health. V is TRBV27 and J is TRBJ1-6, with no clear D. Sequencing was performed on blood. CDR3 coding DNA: TGTGCCAGCAGCCAAACTAGATCCCTCCACTTT. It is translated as CASSQTRSLHF.